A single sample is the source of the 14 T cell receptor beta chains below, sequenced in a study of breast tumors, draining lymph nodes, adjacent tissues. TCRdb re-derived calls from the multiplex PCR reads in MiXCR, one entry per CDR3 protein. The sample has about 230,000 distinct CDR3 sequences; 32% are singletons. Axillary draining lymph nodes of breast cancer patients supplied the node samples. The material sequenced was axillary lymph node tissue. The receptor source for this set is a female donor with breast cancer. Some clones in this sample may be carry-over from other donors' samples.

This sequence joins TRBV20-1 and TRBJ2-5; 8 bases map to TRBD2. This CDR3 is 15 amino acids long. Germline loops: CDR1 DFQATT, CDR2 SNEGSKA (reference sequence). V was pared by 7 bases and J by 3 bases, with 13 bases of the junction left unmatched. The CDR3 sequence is CSERPGRGVKETQYF. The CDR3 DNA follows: TGCAGTGAAAGACCCGGGAGGGGAGTTAAAGAGACCCAGTACTTC.

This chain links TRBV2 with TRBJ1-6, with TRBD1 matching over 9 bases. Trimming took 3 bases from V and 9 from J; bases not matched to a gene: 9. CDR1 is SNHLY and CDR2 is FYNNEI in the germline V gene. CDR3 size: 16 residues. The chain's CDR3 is CASSERTGASSSPLHF. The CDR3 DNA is TGTGCCAGCAGTGAGAGGACAGGGGCGAGCTCTTCACCCCTCCACTTT.

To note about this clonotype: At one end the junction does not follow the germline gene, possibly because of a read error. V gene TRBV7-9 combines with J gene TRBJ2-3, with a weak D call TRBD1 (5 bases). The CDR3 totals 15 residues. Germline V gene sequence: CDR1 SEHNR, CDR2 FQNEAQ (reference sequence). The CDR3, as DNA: TGTGCCAGCAGCTCCGACAGTTGGGGCACAGGTACGCAGTATTTT. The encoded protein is CASSSDSWGTGTQYF. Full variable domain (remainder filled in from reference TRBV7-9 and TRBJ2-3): DTGVSQNPRHKITKRGQNVTFRCDPISEHNRLYWYRQTLGQGPEFLTYFQNEAQLEKSRLLSDRFSAERPKGSFSTLEIQRTEQGDSAMYLCASSSDSWGTGTQYFGPGTRLTVL.

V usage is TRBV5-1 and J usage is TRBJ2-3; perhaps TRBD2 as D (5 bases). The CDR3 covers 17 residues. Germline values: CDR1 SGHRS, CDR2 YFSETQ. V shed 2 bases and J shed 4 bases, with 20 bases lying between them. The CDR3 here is CASSFSNSRGIADTQYF. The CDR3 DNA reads TGCGCCAGCAGCTTCTCTAACTCCCGGGGTATTGCAGATACGCAGTATTTT.

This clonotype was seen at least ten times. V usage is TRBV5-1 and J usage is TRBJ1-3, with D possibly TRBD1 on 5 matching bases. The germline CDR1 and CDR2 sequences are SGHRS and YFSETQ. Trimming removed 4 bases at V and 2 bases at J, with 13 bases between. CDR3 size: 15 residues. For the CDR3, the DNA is TGCGCCAGCAGCGACCCTGGGACGGCTGGAAACACCATATATTTT. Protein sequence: CASSDPGTAGNTIYF.

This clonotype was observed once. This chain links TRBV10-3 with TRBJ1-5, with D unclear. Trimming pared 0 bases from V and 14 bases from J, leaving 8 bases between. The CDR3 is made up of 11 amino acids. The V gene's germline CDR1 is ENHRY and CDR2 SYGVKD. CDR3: CAISESRYEHF. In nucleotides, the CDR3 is TGTGCCATCAGTGAGTCGCGGTACGAGCATTTT.

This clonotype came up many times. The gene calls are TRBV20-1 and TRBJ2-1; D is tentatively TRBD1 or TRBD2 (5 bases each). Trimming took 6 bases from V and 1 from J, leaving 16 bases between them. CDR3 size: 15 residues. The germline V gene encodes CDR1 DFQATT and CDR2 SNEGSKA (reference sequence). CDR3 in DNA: TGCAGTGCCCTGGACGGGACCCTTTCCTACAATGAGCAGTTCTTC. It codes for CSALDGTLSYNEQFF.

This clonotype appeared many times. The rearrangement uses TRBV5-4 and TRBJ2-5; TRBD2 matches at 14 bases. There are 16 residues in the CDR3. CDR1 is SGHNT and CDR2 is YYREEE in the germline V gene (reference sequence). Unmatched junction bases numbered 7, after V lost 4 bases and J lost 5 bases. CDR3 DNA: TGTGCCAGCAGCCTAGGACTAGCGGGAGGAGTGGAGACCCAGTACTTC. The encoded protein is CASSLGLAGGVETQYF.

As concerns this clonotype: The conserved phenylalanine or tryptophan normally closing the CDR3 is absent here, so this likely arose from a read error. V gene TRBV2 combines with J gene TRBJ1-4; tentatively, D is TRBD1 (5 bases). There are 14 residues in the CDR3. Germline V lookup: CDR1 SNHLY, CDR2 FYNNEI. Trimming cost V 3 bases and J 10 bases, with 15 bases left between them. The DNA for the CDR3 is TGTGCCAGCAGTGAGGACATCTTGGGGGGAAAACTGTTTCTT. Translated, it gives CASSEDILGGKLFL.

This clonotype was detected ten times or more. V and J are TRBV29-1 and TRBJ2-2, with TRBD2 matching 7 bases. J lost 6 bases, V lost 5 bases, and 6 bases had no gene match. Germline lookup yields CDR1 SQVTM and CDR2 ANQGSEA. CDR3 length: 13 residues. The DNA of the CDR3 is TGCAGCGTTTGGGGGGGGACGGCCGGGGAGCTGTTTTTT. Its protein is CSVWGGTAGELFF.

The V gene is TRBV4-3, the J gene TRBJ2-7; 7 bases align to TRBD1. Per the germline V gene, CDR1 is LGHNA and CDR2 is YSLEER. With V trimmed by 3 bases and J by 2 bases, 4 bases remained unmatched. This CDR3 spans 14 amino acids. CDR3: CASSHRTGTYEQYF. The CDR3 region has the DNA TGCGCCAGCAGCCACAGGACAGGCACCTACGAGCAGTACTTC.

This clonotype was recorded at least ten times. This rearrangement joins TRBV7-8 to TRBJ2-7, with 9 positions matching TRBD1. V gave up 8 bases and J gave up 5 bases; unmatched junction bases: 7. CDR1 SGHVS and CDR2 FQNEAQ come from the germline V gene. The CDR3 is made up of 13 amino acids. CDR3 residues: CASGRTGGNEQYF. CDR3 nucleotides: TGTGCCAGCGGAAGAACAGGGGGCAACGAGCAGTACTTC. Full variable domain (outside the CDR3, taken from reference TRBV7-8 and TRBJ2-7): GAGVSQSPRYKVAKRGQDVALRCDPISGHVSLFWYQQALGQGPEFLTYFQNEAQLDKSGLPSDRFFAERPEGSVSTLKIQRTQQEDSAVYLCASGRTGGNEQYFGPGTRLTVT.

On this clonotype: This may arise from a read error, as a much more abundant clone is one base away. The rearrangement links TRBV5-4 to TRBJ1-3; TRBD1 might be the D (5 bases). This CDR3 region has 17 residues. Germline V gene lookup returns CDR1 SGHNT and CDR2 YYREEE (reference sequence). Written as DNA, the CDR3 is TGTGCCAGCAGCTTGGTGGGGGTCCCTAGCTCTGGAAACACCACATATTTT. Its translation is CASSLVGVPSSGNTTYF. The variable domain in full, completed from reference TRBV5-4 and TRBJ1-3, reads ETGVTQSPTHLIKTRGQQVTLRCSSQSGHNTVSWYQQALGQGPQFIFQYYREEENGRGNFPPRFSGLQFPNYSSELNVNALELDDSALYLCASSLVGVPSSGNTTYFGEGSWLTVV.

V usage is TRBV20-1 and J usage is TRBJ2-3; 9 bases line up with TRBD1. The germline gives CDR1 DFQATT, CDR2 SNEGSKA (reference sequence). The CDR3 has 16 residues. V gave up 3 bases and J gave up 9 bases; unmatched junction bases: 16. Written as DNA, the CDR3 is TGCAGTGCTAGTAAGACAGGGGGAGGCTTCGGGGAGACGCAGTATTTT. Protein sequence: CSASKTGGGFGETQYF.